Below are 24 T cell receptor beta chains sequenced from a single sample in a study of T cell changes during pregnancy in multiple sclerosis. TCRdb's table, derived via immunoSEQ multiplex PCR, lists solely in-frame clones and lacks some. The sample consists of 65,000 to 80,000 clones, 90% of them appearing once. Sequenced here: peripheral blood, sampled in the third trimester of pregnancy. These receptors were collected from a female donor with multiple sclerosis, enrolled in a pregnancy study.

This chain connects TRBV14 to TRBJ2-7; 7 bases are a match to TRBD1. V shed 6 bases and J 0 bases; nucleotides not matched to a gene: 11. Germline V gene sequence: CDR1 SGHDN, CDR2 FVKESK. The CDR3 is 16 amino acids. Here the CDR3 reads CASSRGPWTGSYEQYF. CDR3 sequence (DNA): TGTGCCAGCAGTCGGGGACCGTGGACAGGCTCCTACGAGCAGTACTTC.

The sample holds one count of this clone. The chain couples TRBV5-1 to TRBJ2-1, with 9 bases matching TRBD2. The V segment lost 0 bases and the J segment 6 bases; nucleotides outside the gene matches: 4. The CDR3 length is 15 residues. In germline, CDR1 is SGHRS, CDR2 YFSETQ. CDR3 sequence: CASSLGGRAVNEQFF. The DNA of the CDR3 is TGCGCCAGCAGCTTGGGCGGGAGGGCAGTCAATGAGCAGTTCTTC.

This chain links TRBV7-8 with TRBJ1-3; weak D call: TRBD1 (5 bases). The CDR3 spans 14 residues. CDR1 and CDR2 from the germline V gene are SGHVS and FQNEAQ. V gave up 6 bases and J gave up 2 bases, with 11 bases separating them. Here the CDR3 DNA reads TGTGCCAGCAGTCCGGGGGTAACTGGAAACACCATATATTTT. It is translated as CASSPGVTGNTIYF.

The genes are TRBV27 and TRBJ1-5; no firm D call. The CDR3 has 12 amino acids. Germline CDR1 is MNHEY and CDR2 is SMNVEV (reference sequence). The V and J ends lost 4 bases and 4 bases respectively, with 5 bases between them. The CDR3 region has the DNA TGTGCCAGCAGTTATCCGAATCAGCCCCAGCATTTT. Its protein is CASSYPNQPQHF.

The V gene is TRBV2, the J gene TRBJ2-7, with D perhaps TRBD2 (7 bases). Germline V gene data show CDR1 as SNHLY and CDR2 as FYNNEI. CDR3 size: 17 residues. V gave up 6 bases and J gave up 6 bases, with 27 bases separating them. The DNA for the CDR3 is TGTGCCAGCAGGATGGGAGGTTTTGGGGGGGCGGCTACCGAGCAGTACTTC. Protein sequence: CASRMGGFGGAATEQYF.

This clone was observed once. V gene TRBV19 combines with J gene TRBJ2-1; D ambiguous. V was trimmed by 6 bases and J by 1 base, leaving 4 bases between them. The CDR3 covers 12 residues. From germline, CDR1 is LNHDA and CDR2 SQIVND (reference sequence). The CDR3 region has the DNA TGTGCCAGTAGCCTTTCCTACAATGAGCAGTTCTTC. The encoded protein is CASSLSYNEQFF.

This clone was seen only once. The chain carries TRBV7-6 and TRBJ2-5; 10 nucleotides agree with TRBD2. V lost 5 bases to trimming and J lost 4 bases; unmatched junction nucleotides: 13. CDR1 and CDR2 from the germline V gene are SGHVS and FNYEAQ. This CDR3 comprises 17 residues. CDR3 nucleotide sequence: TGTGCCAGCAGCCGCCCTCGGAGCGGGGGGGAATTAGAGACCCAGTACTTC. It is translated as CASSRPRSGGELETQYF.

As DNA, the CDR3 is TGTGCCAGCAGTGCTAGCGGGAGGGAGCCCTACGAGCAGTACTTC. Residues: CASSASGREPYEQYF. This rearrangement joins TRBV2 to TRBJ2-7; TRBD2 agrees at 12 bases. Germline V lookup: CDR1 SNHLY, CDR2 FYNNEI. V lost 4 bases to trimming and J lost 2 bases; unmatched junction nucleotides: 3. This CDR3 region has 15 residues.

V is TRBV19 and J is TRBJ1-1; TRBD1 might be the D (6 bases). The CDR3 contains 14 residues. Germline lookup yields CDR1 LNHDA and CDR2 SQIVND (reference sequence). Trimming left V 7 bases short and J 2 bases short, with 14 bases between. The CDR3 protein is CASMDRTVNTEAFF. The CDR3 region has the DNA TGTGCCAGTATGGATCGGACAGTAAACACTGAAGCTTTCTTT.

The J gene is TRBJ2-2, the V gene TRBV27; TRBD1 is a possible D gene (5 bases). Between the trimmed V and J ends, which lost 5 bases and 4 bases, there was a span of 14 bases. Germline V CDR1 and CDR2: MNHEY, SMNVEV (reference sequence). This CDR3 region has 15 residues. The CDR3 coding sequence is TGTGCCAGCAGTCCCCTGCGTAGGGGCACCGGGGAGCTGTTTTTT. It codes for CASSPLRRGTGELFF.

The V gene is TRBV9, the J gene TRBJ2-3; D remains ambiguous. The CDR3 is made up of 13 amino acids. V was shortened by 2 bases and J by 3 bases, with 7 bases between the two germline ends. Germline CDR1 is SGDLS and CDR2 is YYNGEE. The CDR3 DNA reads TGTGCCAGCAGCGTCACCGGGACAGATACGCAGTATTTT. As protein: CASSVTGTDTQYF.

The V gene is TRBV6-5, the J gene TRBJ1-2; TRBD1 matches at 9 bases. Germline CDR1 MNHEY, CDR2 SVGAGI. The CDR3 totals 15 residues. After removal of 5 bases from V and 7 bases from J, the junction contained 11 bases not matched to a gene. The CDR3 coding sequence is TGTGCCAGCAGTCAATACCGGGACAGGGCCAGTGGCTACACCTTC. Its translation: CASSQYRDRASGYTF.

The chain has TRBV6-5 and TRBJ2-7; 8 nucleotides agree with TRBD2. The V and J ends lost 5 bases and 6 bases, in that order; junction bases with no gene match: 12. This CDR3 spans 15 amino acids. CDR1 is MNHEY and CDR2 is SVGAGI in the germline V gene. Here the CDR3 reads CASSTEAGDIGEQYF. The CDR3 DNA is TGTGCCAGCAGTACCGAAGCGGGAGATATCGGCGAGCAGTACTTC.

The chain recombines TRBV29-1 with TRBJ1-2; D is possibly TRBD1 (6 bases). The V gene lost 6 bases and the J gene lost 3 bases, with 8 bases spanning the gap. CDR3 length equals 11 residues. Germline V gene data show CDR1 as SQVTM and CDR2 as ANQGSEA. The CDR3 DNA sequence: TGCAGCGTAGGGGGGGACTATGGCTACACCTTC. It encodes CSVGGDYGYTF.

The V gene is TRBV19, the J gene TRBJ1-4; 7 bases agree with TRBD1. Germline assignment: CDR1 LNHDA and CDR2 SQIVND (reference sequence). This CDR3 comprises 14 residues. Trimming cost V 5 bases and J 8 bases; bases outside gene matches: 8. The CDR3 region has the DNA TGTGCCAGTAGTGCAGGGGGGACAGACGAAAAACTGTTTTTT. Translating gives CASSAGGTDEKLFF.

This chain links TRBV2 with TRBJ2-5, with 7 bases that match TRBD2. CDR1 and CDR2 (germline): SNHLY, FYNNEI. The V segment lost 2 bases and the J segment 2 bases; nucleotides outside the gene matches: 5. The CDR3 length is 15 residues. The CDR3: CASSEFGRNQETQYF. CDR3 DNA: TGTGCCAGCAGTGAATTCGGGAGGAATCAAGAGACCCAGTACTTC.

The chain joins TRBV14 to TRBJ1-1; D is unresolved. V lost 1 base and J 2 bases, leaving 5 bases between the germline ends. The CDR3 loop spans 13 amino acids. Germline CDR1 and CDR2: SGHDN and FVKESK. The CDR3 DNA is TGTGCCAGCAGCCAAGGCGGTAACACTGAAGCTTTCTTT. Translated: CASSQGGNTEAFF. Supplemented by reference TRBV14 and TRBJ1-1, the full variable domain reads EAGVTQFPSHSVIEKGQTVTLRCDPISGHDNLYWYRRVMGKEIKFLLHFVKESKQDESGMPNNRFLAERTGGTYSTLKVQPAELEDSGVYFCASSQGGNTEAFFGQGTRLTVV.

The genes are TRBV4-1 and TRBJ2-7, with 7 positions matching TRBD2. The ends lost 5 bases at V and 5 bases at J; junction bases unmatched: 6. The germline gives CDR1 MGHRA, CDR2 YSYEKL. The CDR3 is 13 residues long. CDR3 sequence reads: CASSWEGGNEQYF. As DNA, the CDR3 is TGCGCCAGCAGCTGGGAGGGAGGAAACGAGCAGTACTTC.

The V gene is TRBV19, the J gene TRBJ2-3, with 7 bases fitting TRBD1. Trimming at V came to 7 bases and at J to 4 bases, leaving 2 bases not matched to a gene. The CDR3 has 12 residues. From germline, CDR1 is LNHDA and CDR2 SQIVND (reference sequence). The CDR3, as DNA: TGTGCCAGTACCCAGGGGGCAGATACGCAGTATTTT. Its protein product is CASTQGADTQYF.

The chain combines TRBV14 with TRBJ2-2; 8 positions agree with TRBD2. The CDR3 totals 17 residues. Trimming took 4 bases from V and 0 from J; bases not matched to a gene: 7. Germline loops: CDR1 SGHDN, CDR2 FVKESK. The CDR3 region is CASSRGTSAPNTGELFF. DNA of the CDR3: TGTGCCAGCAGCCGCGGGACTAGTGCCCCGAACACCGGGGAGCTGTTTTTT.

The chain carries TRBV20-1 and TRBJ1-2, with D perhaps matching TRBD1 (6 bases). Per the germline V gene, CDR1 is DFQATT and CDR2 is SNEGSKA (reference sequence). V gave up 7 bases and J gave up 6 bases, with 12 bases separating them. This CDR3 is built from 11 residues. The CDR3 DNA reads TGCAGTGTCCCAGGGGCGCATGGCTACACCTTC. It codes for CSVPGAHGYTF.

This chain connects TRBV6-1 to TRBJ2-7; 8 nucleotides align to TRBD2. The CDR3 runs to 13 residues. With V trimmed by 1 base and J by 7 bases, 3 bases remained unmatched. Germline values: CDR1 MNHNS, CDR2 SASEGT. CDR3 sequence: CASSEGERGEQYF. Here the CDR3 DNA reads TGTGCCAGCAGTGAAGGTGAGCGGGGGGAGCAGTACTTC.

Here the CDR3 DNA reads TGCGCCAGCGGGCGCGGGGAAGGGGCCGAAGCTTTCTTT. Encoded protein: CASGRGEGAEAFF. This chain uses TRBV10-2 with TRBJ1-1, with D tentatively TRBD1 (5 bases). The length of the CDR3 is 13 residues. Germline V lookup: CDR1 WSHSY, CDR2 SAAADI. Trimming stripped 8 bases from V and 8 bases from J, with 18 bases between.

DNA for the CDR3: TGTGCCAGCAGTTACAGGGGTAACCCCTACGAGCAGTACTTC. It yields the protein CASSYRGNPYEQYF. This chain joins TRBV6-5 and TRBJ2-5; the D gene is possibly TRBD1 (5 bases). The assigned J gene may be wrong: the sequence end matches TRBJ2-7 better. The CDR3 sequence is 14 residues long. Per the germline V gene, CDR1 is MNHEY and CDR2 is SVGAGI.